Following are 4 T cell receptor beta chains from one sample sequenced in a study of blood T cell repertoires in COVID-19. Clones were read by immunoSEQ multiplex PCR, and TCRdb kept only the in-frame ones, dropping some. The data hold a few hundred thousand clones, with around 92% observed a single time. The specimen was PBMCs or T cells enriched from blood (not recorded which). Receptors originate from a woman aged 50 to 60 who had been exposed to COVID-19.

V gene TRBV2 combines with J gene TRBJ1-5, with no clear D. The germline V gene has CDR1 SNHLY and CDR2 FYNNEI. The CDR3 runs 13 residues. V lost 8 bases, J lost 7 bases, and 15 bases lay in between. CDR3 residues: CASSREILQPQHF. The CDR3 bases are TGTGCCAGCTCACGGGAAATTCTACAGCCCCAGCATTTT.

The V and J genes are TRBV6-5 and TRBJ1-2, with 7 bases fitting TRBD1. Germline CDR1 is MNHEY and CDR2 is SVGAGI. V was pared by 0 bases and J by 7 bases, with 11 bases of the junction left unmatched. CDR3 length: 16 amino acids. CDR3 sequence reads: CASSYSGRTGVRGYTF. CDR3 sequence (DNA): TGTGCCAGCAGTTACTCGGGACGTACAGGGGTCCGTGGCTACACCTTC.

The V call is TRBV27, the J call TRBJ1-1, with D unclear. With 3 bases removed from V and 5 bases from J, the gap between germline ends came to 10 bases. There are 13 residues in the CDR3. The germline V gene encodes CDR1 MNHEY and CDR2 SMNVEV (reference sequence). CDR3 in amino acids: CASSFRAGTEAFF. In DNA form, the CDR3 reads TGTGCCAGCAGTTTCCGAGCCGGGACTGAAGCTTTCTTT.

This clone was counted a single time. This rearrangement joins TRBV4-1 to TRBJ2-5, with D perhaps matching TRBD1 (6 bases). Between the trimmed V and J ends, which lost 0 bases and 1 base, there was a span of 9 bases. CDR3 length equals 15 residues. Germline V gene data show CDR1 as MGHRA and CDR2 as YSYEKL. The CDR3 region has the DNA TGCGCCAGCAGCCAAGATGTGGGGGCCCAAGAGACCCAGTACTTC. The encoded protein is CASSQDVGAQETQYF.